These 23 T cell receptor beta chains came from one sample sequenced in a study of cytomegalovirus exposure and HLA in healthy donors. Use of 60 Vbeta and 13 Jbeta primers characterized the PCR. Sequenced by immunoSEQ multiplex PCR; TCRdb stores in-frame clones only, minus some. The table records 150,000 to 200,000 clones, roughly 87% of them present only once. The sequenced sample consisted of PBMCs. These receptors all stem from a man in his fifties or sixties in good health and CMV-seropositive.

The chain has TRBV21-1 and TRBJ1-1. TRBV21-1 is shown as a pseudogene. This CDR3 is 15 amino acids long. The CDR3 loop reads CASSRLLGTYTEAFF. The CDR3 coding sequence is TGTGCCAGCAGCCGTTTACTGGGGACTTACACTGAAGCTTTCTTT.

The chain has TRBV9 and TRBJ1-2; TRBD1 might be the D (6 bases). This CDR3 region has 15 residues. The V and J ends lost 0 bases and 2 bases respectively, with 11 bases between them. Germline lookup yields CDR1 SGDLS and CDR2 YYNGEE. CDR3 bases: TGTGCCAGCAGCGTAGGGAACAGGGCGAACTATGGCTACACCTTC. Protein: CASSVGNRANYGYTF.

This clone turned up a few times. The V gene is TRBV18, the J gene TRBJ1-6; 10 bases agree with TRBD1. With 6 bases clipped from V and 10 bases from J, the junction kept 21 bases outside the gene matches. Germline lookup yields CDR1 KGHSH and CDR2 LQKENI. This CDR3 spans 19 amino acids. The CDR3 here is CASSSVRPPLGQGRSPLHF. DNA of the CDR3: TGTGCCAGCTCCTCCGTCCGCCCCCCCCTGGGACAGGGGAGATCACCCCTCCACTTT.

The rearrangement joins TRBV4-3 to TRBJ1-4; TRBD1 agrees at 9 bases. This CDR3 region has 15 residues. The V segment lost 2 bases and the J segment 7 bases; nucleotides outside the gene matches: 5. The germline V gene has CDR1 LGHNA and CDR2 YSLEER. The CDR3 DNA sequence: TGCGCCAGCAGCCAATCCGGGACAGGGCGTGAAAAACTGTTTTTT. This sequence encodes CASSQSGTGREKLFF.

This clone was seen once. The chain couples TRBV7-2 to TRBJ2-7, with TRBD1 as a possible D gene (6 bases). Per the germline V gene, CDR1 is SGHTA and CDR2 is FQGNSA. The CDR3 runs 14 residues. V lost 5 bases to trimming and J lost 4 bases, with 15 bases between them. CDR3 in amino acids: CASSPRDTGYEQYF. The CDR3 region has the DNA TGTGCCAGCAGCCCGCGAGACACAGGGTACGAGCAGTACTTC.

This clone was detected once. The V call is TRBV5-4, the J call TRBJ2-7, with TRBD1 as a possible D gene (6 bases). In germline, CDR1 is SGHNT, CDR2 YYREEE (reference sequence). The CDR3 sequence is 13 residues long. The V end lost 1 base, the J end lost 5 bases, and 10 bases lay between the germline ends. This CDR3 reads CASSLWGPNEQYF. As DNA, the CDR3 is TGTGCCAGCAGCTTGTGGGGGCCAAACGAGCAGTACTTC.

The chain employs TRBV10-3 and TRBJ2-7, with D unresolved. Looked up from germline, CDR1 is ENHRY and CDR2 is SYGVKD. The CDR3 spans 14 residues. The V gene lost 3 bases and the J gene lost 1 base, with 10 bases spanning the gap. Here the CDR3 DNA reads TGTGCCATCAGTGAAGGAGCGCTTTCCTACGAGCAGTACTTC. This gives the protein CAISEGALSYEQYF.

The V gene is TRBV5-1, the J gene TRBJ2-1; 8 nucleotides align to TRBD2. The J segment lost 4 bases and the V segment lost 0 bases, leaving 3 bases of the junction unmatched. The V gene's germline CDR1 is SGHRS and CDR2 YFSETQ. CDR3 size: 15 residues. DNA for the CDR3: TGCGCCAGCAGCTTGGCGGCGGGGGGTTACAATGAGCAGTTCTTC. Protein sequence: CASSLAAGGYNEQFF.

There are a few counts of this clone. The rearrangement joins TRBV5-1 to TRBJ1-6, with D possibly being TRBD1 (5 bases). Germline V gene data show CDR1 as SGHRS and CDR2 as YFSETQ. V dropped 4 bases and J dropped 4 bases, with 18 bases sitting between them. This CDR3 comprises 17 residues. The CDR3 spells CASSLEAGDPYNSPLHF. The CDR3 coding sequence is TGCGCCAGCAGCCTCGAGGCGGGGGACCCTTATAATTCACCCCTCCACTTT.

This rearrangement joins TRBV19 to TRBJ2-1; D perhaps matches TRBD2 (5 bases). CDR3 length equals 14 residues. Trimming shortened V by 1 base and J by 6 bases, and 10 bases separated the two germline ends. Per the germline V gene, CDR1 is LNHDA and CDR2 is SQIVND (reference sequence). The CDR3: CASSIGRALNEQFF. The CDR3, as DNA: TGTGCCAGTAGTATAGGGCGGGCCCTCAATGAGCAGTTCTTC.

The V and J genes are TRBV2 and TRBJ2-7; maybe TRBD1 (6 bases). Deletions cut 9 bases from V and 2 bases from J, with 14 bases between. The CDR3 covers 13 residues. Germline assignment: CDR1 SNHLY and CDR2 FYNNEI. In DNA form, the CDR3 reads TGTGCCAGTATTAACAGGGATACCTACGAGCAGTACTTC. Its protein product is CASINRDTYEQYF.

This clone was detected only once. The V and J genes are TRBV23-1 and TRBJ2-3; D unclear. TRBV23-1 is an ORF, with its function uncertain. The CDR3 runs to 14 residues. Trimming took off 4 bases at V and 1 base at J, with 9 bases between the two ends. The CDR3 sequence: CASSRATGTDTQYF. CDR3 nucleotide sequence: TGCGCCAGCAGTCGGGCCACGGGCACAGATACGCAGTATTTT.

This chain uses TRBV10-3 with TRBJ1-1; 8 bases match TRBD1. Germline-derived CDR1 and CDR2 are ENHRY and SYGVKD. The CDR3 has 12 amino acids. Trimming removed 10 bases from V and 4 bases from J; junction bases left unmatched: 5. The CDR3 DNA follows: TGTGCCACTCTCGACAGGGGCACTGAAGCTTTCTTT. Protein: CATLDRGTEAFF.

The chain combines TRBV7-2 with TRBJ2-7; 14 bases map to TRBD2. The CDR3 sequence is 17 residues long. The V segment lost 5 bases and the J segment 5 bases; nucleotides outside the gene matches: 11. Germline assignment: CDR1 SGHTA and CDR2 FQGNSA. The DNA for the CDR3 is TGTGCCAGCAGCGCCGACCAACGACTAGCGGGGGGGGACGAGCAGTACTTC. Translating it yields CASSADQRLAGGDEQYF.

The rearrangement links TRBV13 to TRBJ2-7; TRBD2 agrees at 8 bases. Trimming at V came to 6 bases and at J to 6 bases, leaving 10 bases not matched to a gene. Germline CDR1 and CDR2: PRHDT and FYEKMQ (reference sequence). This CDR3 is built from 14 residues. The CDR3: CASSSGTRGGEQYF. The CDR3 DNA reads TGTGCCAGCAGTTCCGGGACTAGAGGAGGCGAGCAGTACTTC.

The chain employs TRBV19 and TRBJ1-1; 8 bases map to TRBD1. V shed 3 bases, J shed 2 bases, and the junction held 8 bases outside the gene matches. This CDR3 region has 16 residues. Germline V gene data show CDR1 as LNHDA and CDR2 as SQIVND (reference sequence). The CDR3, as DNA: TGTGCCAGTAGTATTCAGGGGGCATGGGTTAACACTGAAGCTTTCTTT. Amino acids: CASSIQGAWVNTEAFF.

V usage is TRBV27 and J usage is TRBJ2-3, with a weak D call TRBD2 (6 bases). Germline CDR1 MNHEY, CDR2 SMNVEV (reference sequence). CDR3 length: 13 residues. V was shortened by 0 bases and J by 6 bases, with 7 bases between the two germline ends. The CDR3 DNA follows: TGTGCCAGCAGTTTATCGGGGAGGGATACGCAGTATTTT. This sequence encodes CASSLSGRDTQYF.

V gene TRBV6-1 combines with J gene TRBJ1-2, with a possible D match to TRBD1 (5 bases). CDR3 size: 16 residues. The germline gives CDR1 MNHNS, CDR2 SASEGT. Trimming removed 0 bases at V and 6 bases at J, with 17 bases between. The CDR3 DNA is TGTGCCAGCAGTGAAGCCAGATGGGGCAGACTAGATGGCTACACCTTC. It yields the protein CASSEARWGRLDGYTF.

In this sample, this clone turned up a few times. The genes are TRBV27 and TRBJ2-7; tentative D call: TRBD2 (8 bases). V gave up 0 bases and J gave up 3 bases, with 30 bases separating them. The CDR3 loop spans 21 amino acids. Germline V lookup: CDR1 MNHEY, CDR2 SMNVEV (reference sequence). The CDR3 sequence: CASSLSPDPPHSGTVRYEQYF. CDR3 nucleotides: TGTGCCAGCAGTTTATCCCCTGACCCCCCCCATAGCGGGACAGTTCGCTACGAGCAGTACTTC.

The chain combines TRBV4-3 with TRBJ2-6; D gene uncertain. Deletions cut 3 bases from V and 0 bases from J, with 6 bases between. The germline V gene encodes CDR1 LGHNA and CDR2 YSLEER. The CDR3 sequence is 15 residues long. The CDR3 reads CASSHGYSGANVLTF. Written as DNA, the CDR3 is TGCGCCAGCAGCCACGGGTACTCTGGGGCCAACGTCCTGACTTTC.

The V and J genes are TRBV5-1 and TRBJ1-1; D unclear. The germline V and J ends were trimmed by 4 bases and 3 bases, with 7 bases remaining between them. CDR1 and CDR2 from the germline V gene are SGHRS and YFSETQ. The CDR3 is made up of 12 amino acids. CDR3 DNA: TGCGCCAGCAGCCCGAGCCACACTGAAGCTTTCTTT. Its translation is CASSPSHTEAFF.

The chain couples TRBV5-8 to TRBJ1-1, with D uncertain. Between the trimmed V and J ends, which lost 0 bases and 10 bases, there was a span of 13 bases. Germline-derived CDR1 and CDR2 are SGHTS and YDEGEE. The CDR3 is 13 amino acids. DNA of the CDR3: TGTGCCAGCAGCTTGGAGGCGGTCTCGTTAGCTTTCTTT. Its protein product is CASSLEAVSLAFF. Full variable domain (outside the CDR3, taken from reference TRBV5-8 and TRBJ1-1): EAGVTQSPTHLIKTRGQQATLRCSPISGHTSVYWYQQALGLGLQFLLWYDEGEERNRGNFPPRFSGRQFPNYSSELNVNALELEDSALYLCASSLEAVSLAFFGQGTRLTVV.

The chain is built from TRBV5-1 and TRBJ2-3; 7 bases are shared with TRBD2. Germline V lookup: CDR1 SGHRS, CDR2 YFSETQ. CDR3 length: 16 residues. Trimming at V came to 4 bases and at J to 1 base, leaving 9 bases not matched to a gene. The CDR3 region is CASSVDQRGRTDTQYF. CDR3 DNA sequence: TGCGCCAGCAGCGTGGATCAGCGGGGCCGCACAGATACGCAGTATTTT.